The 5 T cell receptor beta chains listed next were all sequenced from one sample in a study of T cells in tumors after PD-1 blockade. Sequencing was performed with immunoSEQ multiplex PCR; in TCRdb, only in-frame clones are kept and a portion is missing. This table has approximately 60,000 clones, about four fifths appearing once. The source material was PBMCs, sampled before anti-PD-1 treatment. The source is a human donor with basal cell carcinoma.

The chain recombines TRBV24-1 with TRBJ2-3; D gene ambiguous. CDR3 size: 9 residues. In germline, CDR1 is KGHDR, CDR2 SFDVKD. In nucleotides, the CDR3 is TGTGCTCCCTTTTTCGCGCAGTATTTT. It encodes CAPFFAQYF.

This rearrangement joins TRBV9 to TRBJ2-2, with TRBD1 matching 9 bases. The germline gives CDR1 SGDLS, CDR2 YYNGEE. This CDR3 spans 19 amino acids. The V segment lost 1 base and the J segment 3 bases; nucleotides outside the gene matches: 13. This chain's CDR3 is CASSVRTGQGVGDTGELFF. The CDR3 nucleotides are TGTGCCAGCAGCGTACGGACGGGACAGGGCGTTGGGGACACCGGGGAGCTGTTTTTT.

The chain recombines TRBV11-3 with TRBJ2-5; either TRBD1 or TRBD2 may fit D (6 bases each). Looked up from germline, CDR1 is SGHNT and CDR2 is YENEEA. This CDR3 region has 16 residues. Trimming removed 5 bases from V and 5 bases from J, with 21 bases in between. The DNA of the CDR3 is TGTGCCAGCAGCGCTCAGGGCGGGGTGGGGGCGGAGACCCAGTACTTC. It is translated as CASSAQGGVGAETQYF.

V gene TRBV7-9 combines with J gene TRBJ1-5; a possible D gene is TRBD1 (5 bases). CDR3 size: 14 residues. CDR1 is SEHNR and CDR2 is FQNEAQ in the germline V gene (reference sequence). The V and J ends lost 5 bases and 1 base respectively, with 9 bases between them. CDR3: CASSPQGSNQPQHF. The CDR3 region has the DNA TGTGCCAGCAGCCCTCAGGGCAGCAATCAGCCCCAGCATTTT.

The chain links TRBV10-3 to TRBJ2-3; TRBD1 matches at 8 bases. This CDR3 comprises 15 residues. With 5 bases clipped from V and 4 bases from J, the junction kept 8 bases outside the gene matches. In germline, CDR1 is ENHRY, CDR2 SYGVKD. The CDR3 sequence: CAISNQGASADTQYF. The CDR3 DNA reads TGTGCCATCAGTAACCAGGGGGCGTCGGCAGATACGCAGTATTTT.